The next 17 T cell receptor beta chains were all read from a single sample in a study of cytomegalovirus exposure and HLA in healthy donors. The PCR made use of 60 Vbeta and 13 Jbeta primers. TCRdb's table, derived via immunoSEQ multiplex PCR, lists solely in-frame clones and lacks some. Among over 150,000 clones listed, just under 80% were seen once. The specimen sequenced was PBMCs. These receptors were collected from a woman aged 50 to 60 in good health and CMV-seropositive.

V and J are TRBV9 and TRBJ2-5; D possibly corresponds to TRBD1 (6 bases). CDR3 length equals 14 residues. V lost 4 bases and J lost 3, with 13 bases in between. From germline, CDR1 is SGDLS and CDR2 YYNGEE. CDR3 nucleotide sequence: TGTGCCAGCAGCAGGGGGTTAACCAAAGAGACCCAGTACTTC. Amino acid sequence: CASSRGLTKETQYF.

This chain joins TRBV18 and TRBJ1-1, with 8 bases lining up with TRBD1. Germline assignment: CDR1 KGHSH and CDR2 LQKENI. The J segment lost 0 bases and the V segment lost 5 bases, leaving 8 bases of the junction unmatched. The CDR3 has 16 residues. The CDR3 region has the DNA TGTGCCAGCTCAAGACAGGGGAACTCTATGAACACTGAAGCTTTCTTT. Encoded protein: CASSRQGNSMNTEAFF.

This chain uses TRBV27 with TRBJ1-5, with 8 positions matching TRBD1. V lost 2 bases, J lost 5 bases, and 5 bases stayed unmatched. CDR3 length: 15 residues. The germline gives CDR1 MNHEY, CDR2 SMNVEV (reference sequence). CDR3 sequence reads: CASSLKGQGYQPQHF. CDR3 DNA sequence: TGTGCCAGCAGTTTAAAAGGACAGGGATATCAGCCCCAGCATTTT.

The chain employs TRBV7-6 and TRBJ2-4; TRBD1 matches 7 bases. Germline V gene data show CDR1 as SGHVS and CDR2 as FNYEAQ. J gave up 0 bases and V 0 bases, and 5 bases lay outside the gene matches. The CDR3 loop spans 17 amino acids. This CDR3 is CASSLAWDRGAKNIQYF. The DNA of the CDR3 is TGTGCCAGCAGCTTAGCCTGGGACAGAGGAGCCAAAAACATTCAGTACTTC.

This chain joins TRBV7-9 and TRBJ1-3; D is perhaps TRBD1 (6 bases). V was trimmed by 4 bases and J by 7 bases, leaving 8 bases between them. CDR1 is SEHNR, CDR2 FQNEAQ, per germline (reference sequence). The length of the CDR3 is 12 residues. The CDR3 bases are TGTGCCAGCAGCTCACAGGGTAACACCATATATTTT. Translating gives CASSSQGNTIYF.

The chain combines TRBV2 with TRBJ1-5; tentatively, D is TRBD1 (6 bases). The V end was cut by 4 bases, the J end by 6 bases, with 19 bases between. The CDR3 runs 16 residues. Germline V gene data show CDR1 as SNHLY and CDR2 as FYNNEI. The chain's CDR3 is CASSAGGAREGQPQHF. The CDR3, as DNA: TGTGCCAGCAGTGCTGGGGGGGCGCGGGAAGGTCAGCCCCAGCATTTT.

The table lists this clone with a few counts. This chain joins TRBV5-4 and TRBJ2-3; D may be TRBD1 (6 bases). V was cut by 1 base and J by 2 bases, with 11 bases left in between. CDR3 length equals 15 residues. The germline V gene encodes CDR1 SGHNT and CDR2 YYREEE (reference sequence). The CDR3 is CASSLQGLLTDTQYF. The CDR3 DNA follows: TGTGCCAGCAGCTTGCAGGGGCTCCTCACAGATACGCAGTATTTT.

The chain has TRBV19 and TRBJ1-2, with 10 nucleotides matching TRBD1. The CDR3 runs 17 residues. V lost 4 bases, J lost 0 bases, and 8 bases stayed unmatched. Per the germline V gene, CDR1 is LNHDA and CDR2 is SQIVND (reference sequence). In nucleotides, the CDR3 is TGTGCCAGTAGTACCGGGGACAGGGGCCACCCTAACTATGGCTACACCTTC. Translated: CASSTGDRGHPNYGYTF.

This clone was seen a single time. The CDR3 DNA is TGTGCCAGCAGCGTAGAGTGGGCCTACGGTGAGCAGTTCTTC. It is translated as CASSVEWAYGEQFF. This chain links TRBV9 with TRBJ2-1; D is unclear. V was clipped by 0 bases and J by 9 bases, with 13 bases between them. Germline CDR1 SGDLS, CDR2 YYNGEE. The CDR3 totals 14 residues.

The chain carries TRBV6-5 and TRBJ1-1; maybe TRBD1 (5 bases). Per the germline V gene, CDR1 is MNHEY and CDR2 is SVGAGI. The V and J ends lost 5 bases and 0 bases respectively, with 7 bases between them. The CDR3 consists of 13 residues. The CDR3 sequence is CASSQGMNTEAFF. The CDR3, as DNA: TGTGCCAGCAGTCAGGGAATGAACACTGAAGCTTTCTTT.

Only one count was recorded for this clone. The V call is TRBV6-1, the J call TRBJ1-1; possibly TRBD1 for D (5 bases). The CDR3 has 15 amino acids. Germline V gene sequence: CDR1 MNHNS, CDR2 SASEGT. V was clipped by 7 bases and J by 1 base, with 16 bases between them. Here the CDR3 DNA reads TGTGCCAGCATGCTCCCCCTAGGGGCGAACACTGAAGCTTTCTTT. It codes for CASMLPLGANTEAFF.

This rearrangement joins TRBV5-5 to TRBJ2-7; possible D gene TRBD1, 6 bases. This CDR3 has 14 amino acids. CDR1 and CDR2 from the germline V gene are SGHKS and YYEKEE (reference sequence). Trimming took off 4 bases at V and 2 bases at J, with 13 bases between the two ends. The CDR3 coding sequence is TGTGCCAGCAGCGGCACAGGGACCACCTACGAGCAGTACTTC. This sequence encodes CASSGTGTTYEQYF.

The chain uses TRBV5-1 and TRBJ2-1; D may be TRBD1 (6 bases). The CDR3 has 15 residues. V dropped 0 bases and J dropped 7 bases, with 14 bases sitting between them. Germline CDR1 is SGHRS and CDR2 is YFSETQ. CDR3 in DNA: TGCGCCAGCAGCTTGGAGTACAGGGAAGGGAATGAGCAGTTCTTC. Amino acid sequence: CASSLEYREGNEQFF.

The chain uses TRBV19 and TRBJ2-5, with a weak D call TRBD2 (6 bases). This CDR3 is built from 14 residues. Trimming cost V 4 bases and J 2 bases, with 11 bases left between them. Germline V CDR1 and CDR2: LNHDA, SQIVND (reference sequence). CDR3 protein: CASSKGAGQETQYF. CDR3 in DNA: TGTGCCAGTAGTAAAGGGGCGGGACAAGAGACCCAGTACTTC.

The CDR3 sequence: CSVEVAGGQNEQFF. As DNA, the CDR3 is TGCAGCGTTGAAGTAGCGGGGGGGCAGAATGAGCAGTTCTTC. This rearrangement joins TRBV29-1 to TRBJ2-1, with 11 bases aligning to TRBD2. Per germline, CDR1 SQVTM and CDR2 ANQGSEA. This CDR3 contains 14 residues. With V trimmed by 1 base and J by 7 bases, 3 bases remained unmatched.

The genes are TRBV30 and TRBJ2-1, with 7 nucleotides matching TRBD2. The CDR3 loop spans 13 amino acids. Trimming removed 2 bases from V and 7 bases from J; junction bases left unmatched: 5. Germline V gene sequence: CDR1 GTSNPN, CDR2 SVGIG (reference sequence). The DNA of the CDR3 is TGTGCCTGGAGTTGGGGGGGAGGTAATGAGCAGTTCTTC. This codes for CAWSWGGGNEQFF.

The CDR3 nucleotides are TGTGCCAGCAGTAAACGGGAGGACTACGAGCAGTACTTC. Its translation: CASSKREDYEQYF. The J gene is TRBJ2-7, the V gene TRBV6-5, with 7 bases identical to TRBD2. V lost 5 bases, J lost 3 bases, and 4 bases stayed unmatched. The CDR3 consists of 13 residues. The germline CDR1 and CDR2 sequences are MNHEY and SVGAGI.